These 14 T cell receptor beta chains were all obtained from the same sample, sequenced in a study of human T cells and chemical hapten exposure. TCRdb analysed the RACE reads with MiXCR anew, one entry per CDR3 protein. The table records some 180,000 distinct CDR3 sequences, 20% to 25% of them present only once. Documented time point: patch test 1, 2 weeks after DPC sensitization. Specified treatment: therapeutic diphenylcyclopropenone sensitization with weekly scalp DPC. Here the sequenced sample was whole blood, taken in connection with sensitization to the hapten diphenylcyclopropenone (DPC). Receptors were obtained from a woman in her forties or fifties with alopecia areata. Some clones in this sample may be carry-over from other donors' samples.

The J gene is TRBJ2-2, the V gene TRBV20-1; perhaps D is TRBD1 or TRBD2 (7 bases each). There are 14 residues in the CDR3. The V and J ends lost 6 bases and 4 bases respectively, with 15 bases between them. Germline V gene data show CDR1 as DFQATT and CDR2 as SNEGSKA (reference sequence). The CDR3 nucleotides are TGCAGTGCCCAGAAGCGGGACAGCACCGGGGAGCTGTTTTTT. As protein: CSAQKRDSTGELFF.

This clonotype was seen more than once but under ten times. The chain employs TRBV5-1 and TRBJ2-2, with 10 positions matching TRBD2. The V gene's germline CDR1 is SGHRS and CDR2 YFSETQ. The V gene end was trimmed by 0 bases and the J gene end by 6 bases; junction bases not matched to a gene: 5. The CDR3 sequence is 16 residues long. This CDR3 is CASSLASGRVAGELFF. DNA for the CDR3: TGCGCCAGCAGCTTGGCTAGCGGGAGAGTCGCCGGGGAGCTGTTTTTT.

The chain has TRBV14 and TRBJ2-2; 11 bases fit TRBD2. The trim removed 4 bases at V and 5 bases at J, leaving 6 bases unmatched. The length of the CDR3 is 16 residues. Per the germline V gene, CDR1 is SGHDN and CDR2 is FVKESK. The CDR3 nucleotides are TGTGCCAGCAGCCCGCACCGACTAGCGGGGACCGGGGAGCTGTTTTTT. This codes for CASSPHRLAGTGELFF.

The V and J genes are TRBV7-6 and TRBJ2-1; 11 nucleotides agree with TRBD2. V trimming: 1 base; J trimming: 6 bases; junction bases outside the gene matches: 5. Germline CDR1 is SGHVS and CDR2 is FNYEAQ. This CDR3 region has 16 residues. CDR3 in DNA: TGTGCCAGCAGCTTAGATAGCGGGAGGGCCATCAATGAGCAGTTCTTC. This encodes CASSLDSGRAINEQFF. Based on the CDR3 plus reference TRBV7-6 and TRBJ2-1, the full variable domain is GAGVSQSPRYKVTKRGQDVALRCDPISGHVSLYWYRQALGQGPEFLTYFNYEAQQDKSGLPNDRFSAERPEGSISTLTIQRTEQRDSAMYRCASSLDSGRAINEQFFGPGTRLTVL.

This clonotype was seen more than once but under ten times. CDR3 coding DNA: TGTGCCAGCAGTCTGGGTGGAGGGGATGGGGTCACTGAAGCTTTCTTT. Translated, it gives CASSLGGGDGVTEAFF. The J gene is TRBJ1-1, the V gene TRBV12-3 or TRBV12-4, with a tentative D call TRBD1 (5 bases). V lost 5 bases to trimming and J lost 4 bases, with 20 bases between them. This CDR3 has 16 amino acids.

This clonotype was counted only a few times. This chain uses TRBV3-1 with TRBJ1-2; D may be TRBD1 (6 bases). V was shortened by 1 base and J by 4 bases, with 10 bases between the two germline ends. The CDR3 extends over 14 amino acids. Germline assignment: CDR1 LGHDT and CDR2 YNNKEL (reference sequence). This CDR3 is CASSQVDRPYGYTF. The CDR3 DNA reads TGTGCCAGCAGCCAAGTGGACAGACCCTATGGCTACACCTTC.

This rearrangement joins TRBV12-5 to TRBJ1-1; tentatively, D is TRBD1 (6 bases). Trimming stripped 5 bases from V and 0 bases from J, with 16 bases between. Germline CDR1 LGHNT, CDR2 FRNRAP. The CDR3 has 16 residues. The CDR3 DNA is TGTGCTAGTGGTGGGGGGGCAGCGACCTTGAACACTGAAGCTTTCTTT. Translated, it gives CASGGGAATLNTEAFF.

The table lists this clonotype with a few counts. This chain connects TRBV5-1 to TRBJ1-4, with 9 bases that match TRBD1. J was trimmed by 6 bases and V by 4 bases; bases with no gene match: 4. This CDR3 comprises 14 residues. Germline assignment: CDR1 SGHRS and CDR2 YFSETQ. This CDR3 is CASSGDRGYEKLFF. The CDR3 nucleotides read TGCGCCAGCAGCGGAGACAGGGGGTATGAAAAACTGTTTTTT.

The chain uses TRBV25-1 and TRBJ2-7; 11 nucleotides align to TRBD2. Trimming took 4 bases from V and 3 from J; bases not matched to a gene: 5. This CDR3 comprises 15 residues. Germline lookup yields CDR1 MGHDK and CDR2 SYGVNS. The CDR3 reads CASSGGLAERYEQYF. The CDR3 DNA is TGTGCCAGCAGTGGGGGACTAGCGGAACGCTACGAGCAGTACTTC.

This rearrangement joins TRBV29-1 to TRBJ1-3; D gene unclear. CDR1 is SQVTM, CDR2 ANQGSEA, per germline. Trimming took 4 bases from V and 0 from J, leaving 7 bases between them. This CDR3 is 13 amino acids long. This CDR3 reads CSVGQASGNTIYF. CDR3 DNA: TGCAGCGTTGGACAAGCCTCTGGAAACACCATATATTTT.

This clonotype was counted only a few times. J is TRBJ2-1 and V is TRBV20-1; tentatively, D is TRBD2 (5 bases). The CDR3 is 17 amino acids. The V gene's germline CDR1 is DFQATT and CDR2 SNEGSKA (reference sequence). V dropped 5 bases and J dropped 0 bases, with 20 bases sitting between them. The CDR3 reads CSARTHTRLGSYNEQFF. For the CDR3, the DNA is TGCAGTGCTCGAACACACACTAGGCTTGGCTCCTACAATGAGCAGTTCTTC.

A few counts support this clonotype. DNA of the CDR3: TGCAGCGTTGAAGACGCTAGCGGAGGTTACGAGCAGTACTTC. As protein: CSVEDASGGYEQYF. The rearrangement uses TRBV29-1 and TRBJ2-7; 7 bases agree with TRBD2. The CDR3 sequence is 14 residues long. The V gene's germline CDR1 is SQVTM and CDR2 ANQGSEA. With V trimmed by 0 bases and J by 4 bases, 6 bases remained unmatched.

The count of this clonotype is one. This chain links TRBV20-1 with TRBJ1-1, with 7 bases aligning to TRBD1. The germline V gene encodes CDR1 DFQATT and CDR2 SNEGSKA (reference sequence). The junction had 9 bases not matched to a gene; V was cut back by 6 bases and J by 5 bases. This CDR3 spans 13 amino acids. DNA of the CDR3: TGCAGTGCGCCGGGACAGCGGGAGACTGAAGCTTTCTTT. Translating gives CSAPGQRETEAFF.

This chain links TRBV9 with TRBJ1-1; TRBD1 matches 7 bases. Germline CDR1 reads SGDLS; CDR2 reads YYNGEE. The CDR3 runs to 16 residues. J gave up 4 bases and V 2 bases, and 11 bases lay outside the gene matches. CDR3 bases: TGTGCCAGCAGCGTTGGAGGGGGCGTTGGGCTCACTGAAGCTTTCTTT. Translated: CASSVGGGVGLTEAFF.